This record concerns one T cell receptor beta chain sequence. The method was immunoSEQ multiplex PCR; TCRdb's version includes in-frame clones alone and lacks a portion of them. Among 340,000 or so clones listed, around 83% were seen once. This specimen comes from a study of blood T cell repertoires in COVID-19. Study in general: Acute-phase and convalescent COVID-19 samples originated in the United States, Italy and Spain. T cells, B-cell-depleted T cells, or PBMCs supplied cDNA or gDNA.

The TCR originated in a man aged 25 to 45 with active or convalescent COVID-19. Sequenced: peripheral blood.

CDR3 protein: CASSQEQRSSYEQYF. The CDR3, as DNA: TGTGCCAGCAGCCAAGAGCAGCGGAGCTCCTACGAGCAGTACTTC. The chain combines TRBV4-2 with TRBJ2-7, with D possibly being TRBD2 (5 bases). Germline V gives CDR1 LGHNA, CDR2 YNFKEQ. Trimming pared 0 bases from V and 0 bases from J, leaving 9 bases between. CDR3 size: 15 residues.